This T cell receptor beta chain was sequenced in a study of OX40 agonist ivuxolimab in advanced cancers. Study information: The study enrolled dose-escalation patients with hepatocellular carcinoma, melanoma, renal cell or head and neck cancer.

CDR1 is LNHDA, CDR2 SQIVND, per germline (reference sequence). Trimming at V came to 5 bases and at J to 3 bases, leaving 2 bases not matched to a gene. This CDR3 is 14 amino acids long. Measured with immunoSEQ multiplex PCR; TCRdb has only the in-frame clones, and not every one. In the table there are about 60,000 clones, over 90% of which are singletons. V is TRBV19 and J is TRBJ2-3, with 10 bases aligning to TRBD2. Specimen: CD4+ or CD8+ T cells sorted from blood, collected in a trial of the OX40 agonist ivuxolimab. This receptor was obtained from an adult with an advanced solid tumor such as melanoma, head and neck, liver or kidney cancer. The CDR3 DNA sequence: TGTGCCAGTAGTCTAGCGGGAGTAACAGATACGCAGTATTTT. It specifies CASSLAGVTDTQYF.